Presented here are 26 T cell receptor beta chains from one specimen sequenced in a study of technical replicates of blood from several donors. The method was immunoSEQ multiplex PCR; TCRdb's version includes in-frame clones alone and lacks a portion of them. Of 85,000 to 100,000 clones listed, approximately 95% are singletons. Material: T cells isolated from PBMCs. The receptors were gathered from a human donor in good health.

The chain joins TRBV23-1 to TRBJ2-5; D ambiguous. TRBV23-1 carries the ORF label, with uncertain function. The V and J ends lost 0 bases and 6 bases respectively, with 8 bases between them. This CDR3 has 13 residues. CDR3 DNA: TGCGCCAGCAGTCAATCGCCGGGTAAGACCCAGTACTTC. It specifies CASSQSPGKTQYF.

The chain carries TRBV5-1 and TRBJ2-4, with 10 bases identical to TRBD2. Per germline, CDR1 SGHRS and CDR2 YFSETQ. The CDR3 spans 14 residues. After removal of 4 bases from V and 10 bases from J, the junction contained 8 bases not matched to a gene. The CDR3 spells CASSQATSGEIQYF. Written as DNA, the CDR3 is TGCGCCAGCAGCCAAGCAACTAGCGGGGAGATTCAGTACTTC. The full variable domain, rest sourced from reference TRBV5-1 and TRBJ2-4, is KAGVTQTPRYLIKTRGQQVTLSCSPISGHRSVSWYQQTPGQGLQFLFEYFSETQRNKGNFPGRFSGRQFSNSRSEMNVSTLELGDSALYLCASSQATSGEIQYFGAGTRLSVL.

The chain recombines TRBV29-1 with TRBJ1-1, with 10 nucleotides matching TRBD1. The CDR3 extends over 15 amino acids. CDR1 SQVTM and CDR2 ANQGSEA come from the germline V gene. Unmatched junction bases numbered 9, after V lost 5 bases and J lost 3 bases. CDR3 amino acids: CSVPGTGVGYTEAFF. The CDR3 DNA reads as TGCAGCGTTCCTGGGACAGGGGTTGGGTACACTGAAGCTTTCTTT.

This chain uses TRBV5-1 with TRBJ2-7; D might be TRBD1 (5 bases). The CDR3 is made up of 15 amino acids. V was pared by 0 bases and J by 3 bases, with 13 bases between. Germline V gene sequence: CDR1 SGHRS, CDR2 YFSETQ. The DNA for the CDR3 is TGCGCCAGCAGCTTGGCGCAGGGTCGTCACTACGAGCAGTACTTC. It is translated as CASSLAQGRHYEQYF. Filled out from reference TRBV5-1 and TRBJ2-7, the complete variable domain reads KAGVTQTPRYLIKTRGQQVTLSCSPISGHRSVSWYQQTPGQGLQFLFEYFSETQRNKGNFPGRFSGRQFSNSRSEMNVSTLELGDSALYLCASSLAQGRHYEQYFGPGTRLTVT.

In nucleotides, the CDR3 is TGCAGCGTTCCAGGACAGAGACCGAATGAGCAGTTCTTC. Translated: CSVPGQRPNEQFF. The V gene is TRBV29-1, the J gene TRBJ2-1, with D possibly matching TRBD1 (6 bases). Germline V gene data show CDR1 as SQVTM and CDR2 as ANQGSEA. The CDR3 covers 13 residues. V was trimmed by 5 bases and J by 7 bases, leaving 15 bases between them.

V usage is TRBV5-1 and J usage is TRBJ2-3, with D maybe TRBD2 (6 bases). Germline CDR1 and CDR2: SGHRS and YFSETQ. With 3 bases removed from V and 0 bases from J, the gap between germline ends came to 20 bases. This CDR3 contains 18 residues. The CDR3 protein is CASSSTPRTGTSTDTQYF. CDR3 sequence (DNA): TGCGCCAGCAGCTCGACACCCCGGACGGGGACTAGCACAGATACGCAGTATTTT. Full variable domain (rest looked up from reference TRBV5-1 and TRBJ2-3): KAGVTQTPRYLIKTRGQQVTLSCSPISGHRSVSWYQQTPGQGLQFLFEYFSETQRNKGNFPGRFSGRQFSNSRSEMNVSTLELGDSALYLCASSSTPRTGTSTDTQYFGPGTRLTVL.

This chain connects TRBV4-2 to TRBJ2-3, with 10 bases that match TRBD2. This CDR3 comprises 17 residues. With V trimmed by 1 base and J by 4 bases, 8 bases remained unmatched. CDR1 and CDR2 (germline): LGHNA, YNFKEQ. For the CDR3, the DNA is TGTGCCAGCAGCCAAGTCGGAGCGGGGGGGGTTGCAGATACGCAGTATTTT. It is translated as CASSQVGAGGVADTQYF.

The genes are TRBV6-5 and TRBJ1-1, with D uncertain. The CDR3 is 15 amino acids. The V and J ends lost 0 bases and 0 bases respectively, with 8 bases between them. Germline CDR1 reads MNHEY; CDR2 reads SVGAGI. Written as DNA, the CDR3 is TGTGCCAGCAGTTACTCGAACCAGATGAACACTGAAGCTTTCTTT. This encodes CASSYSNQMNTEAFF.

The chain links TRBV5-1 to TRBJ1-1; D perhaps matches TRBD1 (5 bases). CDR1 is SGHRS and CDR2 is YFSETQ in the germline V gene. The CDR3 totals 14 residues. V lost 0 bases and J lost 0, with 6 bases in between. The CDR3 DNA follows: TGCGCCAGCAGCTTGGCGGACATGAACACTGAAGCTTTCTTT. Translated, it gives CASSLADMNTEAFF.

V usage is TRBV5-1 and J usage is TRBJ2-7; 10 bases agree with TRBD1. J gave up 3 bases and V 3 bases, and 12 bases lay outside the gene matches. The CDR3 consists of 17 residues. The germline V gene has CDR1 SGHRS and CDR2 YFSETQ. In nucleotides, the CDR3 is TGCGCCAGCAGCTCACTCCCGGGACAGGGGTTCCTCTACGAGCAGTACTTC. Encoded protein: CASSSLPGQGFLYEQYF.

In its sample, this clone was seen once. This rearrangement joins TRBV9 to TRBJ1-4, with no clear D. The CDR3 totals 14 residues. V was cut by 2 bases and J by 6 bases, with 11 bases left in between. Germline-derived CDR1 and CDR2 are SGDLS and YYNGEE. The CDR3 DNA follows: TGTGCCAGCAGCGTTTCAGTGCAAGATGAAAAACTGTTTTTT. Amino acid sequence: CASSVSVQDEKLFF.

The V call is TRBV7-9, the J call TRBJ2-5; 8 nucleotides line up with TRBD2. Germline assignment: CDR1 SEHNR and CDR2 FQNEAQ (reference sequence). J lost 3 bases, V lost 10 bases, and 13 bases had no gene match. The CDR3 length is 15 residues. CDR3 residues: CATKIPGLAEETQYF. In DNA, the CDR3 is TGTGCCACAAAGATTCCAGGACTAGCCGAAGAGACCCAGTACTTC. Combining the CDR3 with reference TRBV7-9 and TRBJ2-5 gives the whole variable domain DTGVSQNPRHKITKRGQNVTFRCDPISEHNRLYWYRQTLGQGPEFLTYFQNEAQLEKSRLLSDRFSAERPKGSFSTLEIQRTEQGDSAMYLCATKIPGLAEETQYFGPGTRLLVL.

This CDR3 reads CAWSMTSGGGLGDNEQFF. In DNA, the CDR3 is TGTGCCTGGAGTATGACTAGCGGGGGGGGCCTGGGGGATAATGAGCAGTTCTTC. This sequence joins TRBV30 and TRBJ2-1; 14 nucleotides agree with TRBD2. V was clipped by 2 bases and J by 7 bases; unmatched bases: 13. CDR1 GTSNPN and CDR2 SVGIG come from the germline V gene (reference sequence). The CDR3 has 18 residues. The full variable domain, in which reference TRBV30 and TRBJ2-1 provide the parts outside the CDR3, is SQTIHQWPATLVQPVGSPLSLECTVEGTSNPNLYWYRQAAGRGLQLLFYSVGIGQISSEVPQNLSASRPQDRQFILSSKKLLLSDSGFYLCAWSMTSGGGLGDNEQFFGPGTRLTVL.

The chain links TRBV30 to TRBJ1-5, with D possibly TRBD1 on 5 matching bases. The V and J ends lost 5 bases and 4 bases respectively, with 12 bases between them. Per the germline V gene, CDR1 is GTSNPN and CDR2 is SVGIG (reference sequence). The CDR3 runs 13 residues. Here the CDR3 DNA reads TGTGCCTGGGGGACTAAGCCGAATCAGCCCCAGCATTTT. It yields the protein CAWGTKPNQPQHF.

The chain employs TRBV5-6 and TRBJ1-5, with D possibly matching TRBD1 (5 bases). CDR1 SGHDT and CDR2 YYEEEE come from the germline V gene. The CDR3 is made up of 14 amino acids. The V end lost 4 bases, the J end lost 2 bases, and 10 bases lay between the germline ends. CDR3 coding DNA: TGTGCCAGCAGCCAGATGACAGGCAATCAGCCCCAGCATTTT. Residues: CASSQMTGNQPQHF.

The chain links TRBV12-5 to TRBJ2-1; 9 bases fit TRBD1. This CDR3 has 21 residues. V was pared by 5 bases and J by 0 bases, with 20 bases of the junction left unmatched. Per germline, CDR1 LGHNT and CDR2 FRNRAP. CDR3 nucleotide sequence: TGTGCTAGTGGTAACACCCACTTGGGACAGGGCAGGGGGGGCTCCTACAATGAGCAGTTCTTC. Its translation is CASGNTHLGQGRGGSYNEQFF.

This clone was seen once. The V and J genes are TRBV2 and TRBJ2-2; a weak D match, TRBD2 (5 bases). The germline V gene encodes CDR1 SNHLY and CDR2 FYNNEI. The V and J ends lost 6 bases and 0 bases respectively, with 14 bases between them. CDR3 length: 16 residues. Here the CDR3 reads CASRPRGSANTGELFF. DNA of the CDR3: TGTGCCAGCAGGCCGCGAGGGTCCGCGAACACCGGGGAGCTGTTTTTT.

The V and J genes are TRBV7-2 and TRBJ1-1, with unresolved D. Germline V CDR1 and CDR2: SGHTA, FQGNSA. The CDR3 loop spans 14 amino acids. Trimming took 1 base from V and 4 from J, leaving 10 bases between them. The CDR3 is CASSLGFSGTEAFF. The CDR3 DNA reads as TGTGCCAGCAGCTTAGGGTTCTCGGGCACTGAAGCTTTCTTT.

The chain links TRBV2 to TRBJ2-5; TRBD2 might be the D (6 bases). The CDR3 loop spans 15 amino acids. Germline CDR1 SNHLY, CDR2 FYNNEI. V was pared by 5 bases and J by 5 bases, with 18 bases between. The CDR3 nucleotides read TGTGCCAGCAGTAGGGACTCGAGTCGGGCGGAGACCCAGTACTTC. The encoded protein is CASSRDSSRAETQYF.

This sequence joins TRBV28 and TRBJ2-1, with D maybe TRBD2 (6 bases). CDR3 length: 17 amino acids. V was clipped by 3 bases and J by 4 bases, with 19 bases between them. CDR1 and CDR2 (germline): MDHEN, SYDVKM. DNA for the CDR3: TGTGCCAGCAGTTTCTGGTCCGGGACTCCACCATACAATGAGCAGTTCTTC. Encoded protein: CASSFWSGTPPYNEQFF.

The rearrangement links TRBV9 to TRBJ2-1; 10 positions agree with TRBD2. Germline lookup yields CDR1 SGDLS and CDR2 YYNGEE. The CDR3 totals 15 residues. Unmatched junction bases numbered 6, after V lost 4 bases and J lost 5 bases. The CDR3 DNA reads TGTGCCAGCAGCCCGCCGGGACTAGCGAACAATGAGCAGTTCTTC. Encoded protein: CASSPPGLANNEQFF.

The chain couples TRBV5-1 to TRBJ2-5; 11 bases agree with TRBD2. From germline, CDR1 is SGHRS and CDR2 YFSETQ. The CDR3 is 15 amino acids. V shed 3 bases, J shed 4 bases, and the junction held 5 bases outside the gene matches. In nucleotides, the CDR3 is TGCGCCAGCAGCTCGACTAGCGGGGTAGGAGAGACCCAGTACTTC. Translating gives CASSSTSGVGETQYF.

The chain carries TRBV15 and TRBJ2-2; 11 bases are shared with TRBD2. CDR1 and CDR2 (germline): LNHNV, YYDKDF (reference sequence). V dropped 1 base and J dropped 6; count of bases not matched to a gene: 1. The CDR3 covers 15 residues. CDR3 protein: CATSRVAGGPGELFF. DNA for the CDR3: TGTGCCACCAGCAGAGTAGCGGGAGGGCCCGGGGAGCTGTTTTTT.

This CDR3 reads CASSLRRTGLQETQYF. For the CDR3, the DNA is TGTGCCAGCAGTTTGCGAAGGACGGGACTACAAGAGACCCAGTACTTC. The chain is built from TRBV27 and TRBJ2-5, with 7 bases lining up with TRBD2. Trimming cost V 3 bases and J 2 bases; bases outside gene matches: 9. CDR1 is MNHEY and CDR2 is SMNVEV in the germline V gene (reference sequence). The CDR3 contains 16 residues.

This rearrangement joins TRBV2 to TRBJ2-5; TRBD2 is a possible D gene (6 bases). The CDR3 runs 14 residues. Germline values: CDR1 SNHLY, CDR2 FYNNEI. Trimming removed 6 bases at V and 3 bases at J, with 14 bases between. CDR3 bases: TGTGCCAGCAGGGAGGGGACTGACAAAGAGACCCAGTACTTC. Its protein product is CASREGTDKETQYF.

V is TRBV9 and J is TRBJ1-2; D is perhaps TRBD1 (6 bases). Germline V gene data show CDR1 as SGDLS and CDR2 as YYNGEE. V was shortened by 2 bases and J by 4 bases, with 12 bases between the two germline ends. The CDR3 runs to 14 residues. The CDR3 region has the DNA TGTGCCAGCAGCGTTGGACAGTTTCGCTATGGCTACACCTTC. It yields the protein CASSVGQFRYGYTF.